This T cell receptor (beta chain) was found in a study of blood T cell repertoires in COVID-19. Study overall: The United States, Italy and Spain were the sources of the acute and convalescent COVID-19 samples. The analysed material was cDNA or gDNA that came from T cells, B-cell-depleted T cells, or PBMCs.

Original processing notes: For nucleated cells, counts were estimated from reference gene primer amplification. Some clones are missing from TCRdb's copy, which holds only in-frame ones; the method was immunoSEQ multiplex PCR. V and J calls and clone size are copied from that table; D and trimming were computed from the DNA. The sample consists of some 46,000 clones, roughly 68% of them appearing once. CDR3 length: 14 residues. CDR1 and CDR2 from the germline V gene are MDHEN and SYDVKM. With 5 bases clipped from V and 4 bases from J, the junction kept 6 bases outside the gene matches. Sequencing input: peripheral blood. This sequence originates from an elderly man with acute or convalescent COVID-19. The chain is built from TRBV28 and TRBJ1-1, with 8 nucleotides matching TRBD1. The CDR3 DNA follows: TGTGCCAGCAGTGACATCAGGGGGCGCACTGAAGCTTTCTTT. Translating gives CASSDIRGRTEAFF.